The 24 T cell receptor beta chains below were found in one sample sequenced in a study of T-cell reconstitution after alpha-beta-depleted transplantation in children. Preparation of the TCRbeta library was carried out with unique molecular identifiers. TCRdb re-called the PCR reads with MiXCR, one entry per CDR3 protein. The profile covers about 110,000 distinct CDR3 sequences, with 5% to 8% appearing a single time and more than 20% taken by the ten largest. This material consisted of PBMCs, mostly from graft donor cells, taken 360 days after TCRalphabeta/CD19-depleted stem cell transplant. The receptor source for this set is a male patient aged 2-15 years who had a stem cell transplant for acute lymphoblastic leukemia, so the T cells may come from the graft donor.

This clonotype occurred many times. This chain joins TRBV7-9 and TRBJ2-1, with 10 bases fitting TRBD1. Germline values: CDR1 SEHNR, CDR2 FQNEAQ (reference sequence). The CDR3 consists of 14 residues. V lost 7 bases, J lost 8 bases, and 8 bases stayed unmatched. For the CDR3, the DNA is TGTGCCAGCACCTCCGGGACAGGGGCCTATGAGCAGTTCTTC. The encoded protein is CASTSGTGAYEQFF.

This clonotype has ten or more counts. The chain couples TRBV29-1 to TRBJ2-5; TRBD2 agrees at 7 bases. The CDR3 contains 16 residues. CDR1 is SQVTM, CDR2 ANQGSEA, per germline. Germline trimming cut 2 bases from V and 1 base from J; bases unmatched to any gene: 10. As DNA, the CDR3 is TGCAGCGTTGAAAAGGGAGGGAACAGAATCCAAGAGACCCAGTACTTC. This sequence encodes CSVEKGGNRIQETQYF.

This clonotype was counted at least ten times. DNA for the CDR3: TGTGCCAGCAGCAACTTGACCGGGACAAACCAAACCGGGGAGCTGTTTTTT. It encodes CASSNLTGTNQTGELFF. The chain recombines TRBV21-1 with TRBJ2-2; TRBD1 was called by the table and not checked on the DNA. TRBV21-1 is assigned pseudogene status. The CDR3 is 17 amino acids.

J is TRBJ1-1 and V is TRBV5-1; D is undetermined. The CDR3 contains 12 residues. Germline CDR1 is SGHRS and CDR2 is YFSETQ. V was clipped by 1 base and J by 7 bases, with 8 bases between them. CDR3 amino acids: CASSLNRFEAFF. In DNA, the CDR3 is TGCGCCAGCAGCTTGAACCGCTTTGAAGCTTTCTTT.

This clonotype was recorded at least ten times. The V call is TRBV15, the J call TRBJ2-4; perhaps TRBD2 as D (5 bases). The CDR3 is 17 residues long. Trimming left V 0 bases short and J 7 bases short, with 19 bases between. Germline V lookup: CDR1 LNHNV, CDR2 YYDKDF (reference sequence). The chain's CDR3 is CATSREGAGQERNIQYF. The CDR3 DNA reads TGTGCCACCAGCAGAGAGGGCGCGGGCCAGGAGAGGAACATTCAGTACTTC.

This clonotype was counted at least ten times. The CDR3 DNA sequence: TGTGCCAGCTCACCACCAAAAAGCAATGAGCAGTTCTTC. It is translated as CASSPPKSNEQFF. The chain has TRBV18 and TRBJ2-1; D remains unclear. Trimming pared 0 bases from V and 6 bases from J, leaving 6 bases between. Germline V CDR1 and CDR2: KGHSH, LQKENI. CDR3 length: 13 amino acids.

This clonotype was seen ten or more times. V and J are TRBV24-1 and TRBJ2-5; TRBD1 might be the D (5 bases). Trimming stripped 6 bases from V and 5 bases from J, with 6 bases between. CDR3 length: 11 residues. Germline values: CDR1 KGHDR, CDR2 SFDVKD. CDR3 bases: TGTGCCACCAGTTGGGGCGAGACCCAGTACTTC. Translating gives CATSWGETQYF.

This rearrangement joins TRBV2 to TRBJ1-1; tentative D call: TRBD1 (6 bases). Germline V lookup: CDR1 SNHLY, CDR2 FYNNEI. The CDR3 consists of 13 residues. V was pared by 7 bases and J by 6 bases, with 15 bases between. The CDR3 reads CASMKQGIAEAFF. The DNA for the CDR3 is TGTGCCAGCATGAAGCAGGGGATCGCTGAAGCTTTCTTT.

At least ten counts were recorded for this clonotype. The rearrangement links TRBV7-2 to TRBJ1-2; a possible D gene is TRBD1 (5 bases). V was pared by 6 bases and J by 12 bases, with 14 bases between. From germline, CDR1 is SGHTA and CDR2 FQGNSA. The CDR3 has 11 amino acids. CDR3 amino acids: CASRYQGYDTF. The CDR3 DNA sequence: TGTGCCAGCAGGTATCAGGGTTACGACACCTTC.

Ten or more counts support this clonotype. This chain joins TRBV3-1 and TRBJ2-7; possibly TRBD1 or TRBD2 for D (6 bases each). CDR1 is LGHDT, CDR2 YNNKEL, per germline (reference sequence). Trimming pared 0 bases from V and 7 bases from J, leaving 13 bases between. The CDR3 covers 14 residues. The CDR3 bases are TGTGCCAGCAGCCAAGAAATAGGGGGAGGTGAGCAGTACTTC. Amino acid sequence: CASSQEIGGGEQYF.

In its sample, this clonotype was seen a few times. The chain combines TRBV7-8 with TRBJ1-2, with D perhaps matching TRBD1 (5 bases). The V gene's germline CDR1 is SGHVS and CDR2 FQNEAQ. V was pared by 5 bases and J by 4 bases, with 8 bases between. CDR3 length: 12 amino acids. Here the CDR3 reads CASSAGTYGYTF. CDR3 sequence (DNA): TGTGCCAGCAGCGCCGGGACCTATGGCTACACCTTC.

This clonotype came up many times. The chain uses TRBV5-1 and TRBJ2-2; 8 bases map to TRBD2. The CDR3 covers 13 residues. Trimming took 5 bases from V and 7 from J; bases not matched to a gene: 4. Germline CDR1 SGHRS, CDR2 YFSETQ. CDR3 sequence reads: CASRPSGHGELFF. Here the CDR3 DNA reads TGCGCCAGCAGACCTAGCGGGCACGGGGAGCTGTTTTTT.

This clonotype was counted ten times or more. J is TRBJ1-1 and V is TRBV4-3, with D tentatively TRBD1 (5 bases). The CDR3 consists of 15 residues. V lost 0 bases and J lost 5, with 13 bases in between. CDR1 is LGHNA, CDR2 YSLEER, per germline. In nucleotides, the CDR3 is TGCGCCAGCAGCCAAGATTGGGGCAGAGGGACTGAAGCTTTCTTT. Its protein product is CASSQDWGRGTEAFF.

At least ten counts were recorded for this clonotype. The chain joins TRBV9 to TRBJ1-2; D unresolved. Germline V lookup: CDR1 SGDLS, CDR2 YYNGEE. CDR3 length: 14 residues. Deletions cut 4 bases from V and 2 bases from J, with 12 bases between. The CDR3 loop reads CASSPRPGNYGYTF. The CDR3 nucleotides are TGTGCCAGCAGCCCTAGGCCCGGAAACTATGGCTACACCTTC. The full variable domain, its missing parts supplied by reference TRBV9 and TRBJ1-2, is DSGVTQTPKHLITATGQRVTLRCSPRSGDLSVYWYQQSLDQGLQFLIQYYNGEERAKGNILERFSAQQFPDLHSELNLSSLELGDSALYFCASSPRPGNYGYTFGSGTRLTVV.

Ten or more counts support this clonotype. V and J are TRBV4-2 and TRBJ2-3, with D perhaps matching TRBD2 (6 bases). The length of the CDR3 is 17 residues. V was shortened by 1 base and J by 2 bases, with 16 bases between the two germline ends. The germline CDR1 and CDR2 sequences are LGHNA and YNFKEQ. The DNA for the CDR3 is TGTGCCAGCAGCCAAGTCCCGGGACTTATTGACACAGATACGCAGTATTTT. Residues: CASSQVPGLIDTDTQYF.

This clonotype occurred a few times. The chain links TRBV4-2 to TRBJ2-7, with D possibly matching TRBD2 (6 bases). Germline values: CDR1 LGHNA, CDR2 YNFKEQ. The CDR3 runs 14 residues. With 1 base removed from V and 7 bases from J, the gap between germline ends came to 14 bases. CDR3 sequence: CASSQGRGAGEQYF. The CDR3 DNA reads TGTGCCAGCAGCCAAGGGAGAGGAGCGGGTGAGCAGTACTTC.

This clonotype occurred a few times. The chain carries TRBV24-1 and TRBJ1-2; D uncertain. Germline V CDR1 and CDR2: KGHDR, SFDVKD. The germline V and J ends were trimmed by 1 base and 6 bases, with 11 bases remaining between them. This CDR3 has 14 residues. CDR3 protein: CATSDFPTRNGYTF. The DNA for the CDR3 is TGTGCCACCAGTGATTTCCCTACAAGAAATGGCTACACCTTC.

This clonotype occurred many times. This chain links TRBV2 with TRBJ2-7; 8 bases are shared with TRBD1. V shed 6 bases, J shed 3 bases, and the junction held 10 bases outside the gene matches. The CDR3 is 15 residues long. The germline CDR1 and CDR2 sequences are SNHLY and FYNNEI. The chain's CDR3 is CASRGFQGADYEQYF. The CDR3 DNA is TGTGCCAGCAGAGGGTTTCAGGGGGCTGACTACGAGCAGTACTTC.

This clonotype has ten or more counts. The rearrangement uses TRBV7-3 and TRBJ2-2; 7 nucleotides line up with TRBD2. CDR3 length: 18 residues. Germline V gene sequence: CDR1 SGHTA, CDR2 FQGTGA. The V and J ends lost 1 base and 7 bases, in that order; junction bases with no gene match: 15. The CDR3 spells CASSLSTGVTSGNGELFF. CDR3 coding DNA: TGTGCCAGCAGCTTAAGCACCGGAGTGACAAGCGGGAACGGGGAGCTGTTTTTT.

This clonotype was counted ten times or more. The chain couples TRBV7-2 to TRBJ2-5; 11 bases match TRBD1. Germline loops: CDR1 SGHTA, CDR2 FQGNSA. The CDR3 consists of 15 residues. V gave up 4 bases and J gave up 2 bases; unmatched junction bases: 3. CDR3 coding DNA: TGTGCCAGCAGCTGGACAGGGGGCTGGCAAGAGACCCAGTACTTC. It specifies CASSWTGGWQETQYF.

V gene TRBV4-3 combines with J gene TRBJ2-1; D is perhaps TRBD2 (7 bases). The V end was cut by 1 base, the J end by 7 bases, with 11 bases between. Looked up from germline, CDR1 is LGHNA and CDR2 is YSLEER. The CDR3 is 14 residues long. CDR3 sequence reads: CASSQGRGGNEQFF. The CDR3 nucleotides are TGCGCCAGCAGCCAAGGCAGGGGAGGGAATGAGCAGTTCTTC.

This clonotype was observed many times. This chain links TRBV10-3 with TRBJ2-7; 9 bases agree with TRBD1. The CDR3 has 16 residues. After removal of 0 bases from V and 5 bases from J, the junction contained 8 bases not matched to a gene. Looked up from germline, CDR1 is ENHRY and CDR2 is SYGVKD. CDR3 DNA: TGTGCCATCAGTGAGTCCTGGGACAGGGCGAACCACGAGCAGTACTTC. Protein sequence: CAISESWDRANHEQYF.

This clonotype was picked up a small number of times. The chain joins TRBV5-1 to TRBJ2-7, with 9 positions matching TRBD2. The CDR3 contains 18 residues. Looked up from germline, CDR1 is SGHRS and CDR2 is YFSETQ. V trimming: 0 bases; J trimming: 6 bases; junction bases outside the gene matches: 16. Here the CDR3 DNA reads TGCGCCAGCAGCTTGGTAGTAGCGGGAGTGCTTATCGGTAGCGAGCAGTACTTC. It yields the protein CASSLVVAGVLIGSEQYF.

This rearrangement joins TRBV9 to TRBJ2-7, with TRBD2 matching 10 bases. CDR1 and CDR2 (germline): SGDLS, YYNGEE. The CDR3 has 18 amino acids. After removal of 0 bases from V and 6 bases from J, the junction contained 15 bases not matched to a gene. Here the CDR3 DNA reads TGTGCCAGCAGCGTAGCTTCCAGCGGGAGGGCAGGTCTTGGCGAGCAGTACTTC. Amino acid sequence: CASSVASSGRAGLGEQYF.